The present T cell receptor beta chain was sequenced within a study of T cells in Graves' hyperthyroidism and ophthalmopathy. Extraction of PBMCs used under 13 ml of fresh peripheral blood. The length of the CDR3 is 14 residues. V lost 5 bases to trimming and J lost 6 bases, with 14 bases between them. Germline CDR1 MDHEN, CDR2 SYDVKM. In its sample, this clonotype was seen many times. RNA transcripts were the template for amplifying TCR beta CDR3 regions. With the HTBI primer set, the TCR CDR3 went through a first round of RT-PCR. TCRdb passed the multiplex PCR reads through MiXCR, listing each CDR3 protein once. The sample lists about 640,000 distinct CDR3 sequences, about 14% occurring once.

The chain couples TRBV28 to TRBJ2-4, with D perhaps matching TRBD2 (7 bases). The TCR comes from a woman between 45 and 60 years old with Graves' ophthalmopathy. Source material: blood. For the CDR3, the DNA is TGTGCCAGCAGTACCCTAGGGGGGGTAAACATTCAGTACTTC. Amino acid sequence: CASSTLGGVNIQYF.